This T cell receptor (beta chain) was identified in a study of CD8 T cells in ankylosing spondylitis. Findings and caveats of the study: A TCR beta motif of eight or nine highly homologous variants seemed to mark ankylosing spondylitis blood. Earlier authors reported some of these motif variants in reactive arthritis synovial fluid and blood. Enrichment of disease-linked clones was reportedly significant in matched ankylosing spondylitis synovial fluid.

The CDR3 sequence is 15 residues long. Per the germline V gene, CDR1 is LGHDT and CDR2 is YNNKEL (reference sequence). V shed 4 bases and J shed 4 bases, with 14 bases lying between them. Libraries of TCR beta came from quantitative 5'-RACE with molecular barcodes. TCRdb reprocessed the 5' RACE reads via MiXCR and lists one record per CDR3 protein. The sample lists roughly 440,000 distinct CDR3 sequences; more than 15% were seen once. Worth noting for this clonotype: Its specificity is unknown.

This clonotype was obtained from a male donor with ankylosing spondylitis. The gene calls are TRBV3-1 and TRBJ2-1; D unclear. Sequenced material: blood, either unsorted or a sorted T cell fraction (not recorded which). Here the CDR3 reads CASSLSHATYNEQFF. In DNA, the CDR3 is TGTGCCAGCAGCCTTTCCCACGCGACTTACAATGAGCAGTTCTTC.